Here is one T cell receptor (beta chain) with its context. Clones were sequenced by immunoSEQ multiplex PCR, and TCRdb holds only the in-frame ones, with some missing. The sample has about 1.1 million clones, around 78% seen once. This entry comes from a study of shared clonotypes between healthy human individuals. The wider study: A donor's plate count was three for CD4 naive and three for CD4 memory; CD8 naive had two and CD8 memory one.

Germline assignment: CDR1 SEHNR and CDR2 FQNEAQ (reference sequence). V trimming: 7 bases; J trimming: 1 base; junction bases outside the gene matches: 6. There are 16 residues in the CDR3. The V gene is TRBV7-9, the J gene TRBJ2-1, with 11 bases that match TRBD2. What was sequenced was memory CD4+ T cells from PBMCs. Subset in this sample: CD45RA-negative fraction. The receptor's source is a man aged 18 to 30 in good health. Some clones in this sample may be carry-over from other donors' samples. The CDR3 DNA sequence: TGTGCCAGCATGGAGACTAGCGGGAATTCCTACAATGAGCAGTTCTTC. Translation: CASMETSGNSYNEQFF. Looking up the rest from reference TRBV7-9 and TRBJ2-1 gives the full variable domain: DTGVSQNPRHKITKRGQNVTFRCDPISEHNRLYWYRQTLGQGPEFLTYFQNEAQLEKSRLLSDRFSAERPKGSFSTLEIQRTEQGDSAMYLCASMETSGNSYNEQFFGPGTRLTVL.